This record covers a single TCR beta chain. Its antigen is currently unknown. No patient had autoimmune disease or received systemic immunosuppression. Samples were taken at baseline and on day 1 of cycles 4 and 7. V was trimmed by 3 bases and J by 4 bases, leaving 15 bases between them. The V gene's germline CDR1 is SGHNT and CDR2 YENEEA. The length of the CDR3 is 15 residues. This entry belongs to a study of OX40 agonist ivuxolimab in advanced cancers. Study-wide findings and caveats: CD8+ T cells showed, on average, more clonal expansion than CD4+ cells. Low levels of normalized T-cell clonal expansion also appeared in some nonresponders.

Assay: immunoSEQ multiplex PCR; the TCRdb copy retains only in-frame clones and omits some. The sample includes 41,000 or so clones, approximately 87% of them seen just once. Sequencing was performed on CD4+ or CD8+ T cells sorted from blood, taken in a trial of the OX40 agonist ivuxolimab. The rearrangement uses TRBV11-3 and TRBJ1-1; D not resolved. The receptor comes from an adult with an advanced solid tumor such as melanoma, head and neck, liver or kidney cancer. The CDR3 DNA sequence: TGTGCCAGCAGCTTCCAATTGGGCCGGGGCACTGAAGCTTTCTTT. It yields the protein CASSFQLGRGTEAFF.